The present T cell receptor beta chain was sequenced within a study of T cells in Graves' hyperthyroidism and ophthalmopathy. Trimming took 0 bases from V and 6 from J, leaving 8 bases between them. Germline V CDR1 and CDR2: SGHTA, FQGNSA. The CDR3 runs to 13 residues. Amplified regions were TCR beta CDR3 sequences from RNA transcripts. During a first-round RT-PCR of the TCR CDR3, the HTBI primer set was used. Each CDR3 protein gets one entry after TCRdb re-called the multiplex PCR reads with MiXCR. The sample holds hundreds of thousands of distinct CDR3 sequences, roughly 40% seen once. At least ten counts were recorded for this clonotype.

The chain employs TRBV7-2 and TRBJ2-5, with D tentatively TRBD2 (5 bases). This clonotype was sampled from a man aged 18 to 35 with Graves' hyperthyroidism. Sequences were obtained from blood. CDR3 residues: CASSLALAQTQYF. CDR3 nucleotide sequence: TGTGCCAGCAGCTTAGCCCTAGCCCAGACCCAGTACTTC.